This record covers a single T cell receptor (beta chain). These data belong to a study of blood T cell repertoires in COVID-19. Overall study: PBMCs, B-cell-depleted T cells, or T cells were the source of the cDNA or gDNA that made up the material.

Clinical history reported by participants formed the basis on which cohorts were assigned. The trim removed 4 bases at V and 0 bases at J, leaving 3 bases unmatched. Germline CDR1 SGHRS, CDR2 YFSETQ. The CDR3 length is 14 residues. Sequencing used immunoSEQ multiplex PCR; TCRdb keeps in-frame clones, though not all of them. The data hold fewer than 400,000 clones, with 85% observed a single time. The source material was PBMCs or T cells enriched from blood (not recorded which). The rearrangement links TRBV5-1 to TRBJ2-7; 8 positions match TRBD1. This TCR was sampled from a woman aged 25 to 39 who had been exposed to COVID-19. CDR3 amino acids: CASSKGQGSYEQYF. In DNA form, the CDR3 reads TGCGCCAGCAGCAAAGGACAGGGCTCCTACGAGCAGTACTTC.